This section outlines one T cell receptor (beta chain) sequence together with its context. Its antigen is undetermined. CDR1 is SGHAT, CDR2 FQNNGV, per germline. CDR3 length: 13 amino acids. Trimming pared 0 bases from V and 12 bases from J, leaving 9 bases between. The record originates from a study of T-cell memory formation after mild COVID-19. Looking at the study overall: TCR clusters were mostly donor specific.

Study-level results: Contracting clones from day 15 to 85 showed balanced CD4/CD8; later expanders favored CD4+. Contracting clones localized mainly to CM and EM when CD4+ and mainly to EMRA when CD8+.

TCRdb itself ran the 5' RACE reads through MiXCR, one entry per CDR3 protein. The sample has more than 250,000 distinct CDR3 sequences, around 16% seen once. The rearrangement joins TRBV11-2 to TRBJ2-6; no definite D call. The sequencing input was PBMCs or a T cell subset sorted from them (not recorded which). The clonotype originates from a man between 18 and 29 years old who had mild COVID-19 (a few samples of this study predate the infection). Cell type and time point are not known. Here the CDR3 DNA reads TGTGCCAGCAGCTTAGAAGCAGGAAGCGTCCTGACTTTC. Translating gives CASSLEAGSVLTF.